This is a list of T cell receptor beta chains from one sample in a study of blood T cells in healthy people across ages. TCRdb fed the 5' RACE reads into MiXCR, producing one record per CDR3 protein. Here the sample spans about 1.1 million distinct CDR3 sequences, roughly two fifths being singletons. The specimen sequenced was blood. Every receptor here comes from a man aged 18 to 30 in good health. Each CDR3 is given without its conserved first and last residue.

len	v_gene	j_gene	CDR3aa
11	TRBV12-3/TRBV12-4	TRBJ1-1	ASSFGGRAEAF
13	TRBV6-5	TRBJ2-2	ASRDSPTNTGELF
15	TRBV5-5	TRBJ1-2	ASSLRLTGFEVYGYT
11	TRBV4-2	TRBJ1-1	ASSRRENTEAF
11	TRBV20-1	TRBJ1-2	SAQDRAGSGYT
10	TRBV12-3/TRBV12-4	TRBJ2-5	ASTREWETQY
9	TRBV6-2/TRBV6-3	TRBJ1-1	ASRTITEAF
13	TRBV9	TRBJ2-1	ASSPRTGLDNEQF
13	TRBV29-1	TRBJ1-2	SVEGDRGLGYGYT
10	TRBV10-3	TRBJ2-1	AISGGANEQF
9	TRBV12-3/TRBV12-4	TRBJ1-1	ASSASSKAF
14	TRBV7-2	TRBJ1-2	ASTGSDRGGNYGYT